This TCR beta chain was profiled in a study of CD8+CD57+ T cells in acquired aplastic anemia. In the study overall: On average, sorted CD4+ and CD8+ cells gave around 3.3 ug of DNA.

Genomic DNA, the template, was used for profiling of the TCR beta VDJ and CDR3. Using its own MiXCR run on the reads, TCRdb lists one record per CDR3 protein. The data contain around 500,000 distinct CDR3 sequences, roughly a third of them singletons. Study conclusions and caveats: Patients had fewer than 35 CD8+ CDR3 sequences in common with controls (the shared set).

This clonotype was found many times. The antigen is not known. This CDR3 spans 16 amino acids. The germline V gene has CDR1 SGDLS and CDR2 YYNGEE. Trimming cost V 0 bases and J 0 bases, with 12 bases left between them. In patients chosen for sequencing, flow cytometry had shown CD8+CD57+ cell expansion. Each patient had severe acquired aplastic anemia. This chain joins TRBV9 and TRBJ2-5; D is perhaps TRBD2 (6 bases). Source material: sorted CD4+, CD8+, or CD8+CD57+ T cells (not recorded which) from PBMCs. This sequence was found in a human donor with aplastic anemia. DNA for the CDR3: TGTGCCAGCAGCGTAGACGGTGGGGGGTACCAAGAGACCCAGTACTTC. Its protein is CASSVDGGGYQETQYF.